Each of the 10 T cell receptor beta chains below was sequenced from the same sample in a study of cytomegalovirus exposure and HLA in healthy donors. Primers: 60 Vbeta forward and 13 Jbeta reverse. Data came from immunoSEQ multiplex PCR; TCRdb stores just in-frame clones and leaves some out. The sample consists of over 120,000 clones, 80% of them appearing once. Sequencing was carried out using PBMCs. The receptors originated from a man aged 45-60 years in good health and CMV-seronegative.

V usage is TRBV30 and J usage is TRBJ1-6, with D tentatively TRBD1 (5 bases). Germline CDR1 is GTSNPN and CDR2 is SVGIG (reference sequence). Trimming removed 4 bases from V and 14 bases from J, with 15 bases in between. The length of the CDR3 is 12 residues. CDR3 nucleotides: TGTGCCTGGACGGGCGGGCGGGGGACCCTCCACTTT. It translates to CAWTGGRGTLHF.

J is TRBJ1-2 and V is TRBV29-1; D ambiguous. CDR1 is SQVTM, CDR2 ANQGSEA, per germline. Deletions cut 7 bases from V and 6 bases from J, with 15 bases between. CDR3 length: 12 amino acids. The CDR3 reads CSAVGTFHGYTF. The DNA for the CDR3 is TGCAGCGCCGTGGGCACTTTCCATGGCTACACCTTC.

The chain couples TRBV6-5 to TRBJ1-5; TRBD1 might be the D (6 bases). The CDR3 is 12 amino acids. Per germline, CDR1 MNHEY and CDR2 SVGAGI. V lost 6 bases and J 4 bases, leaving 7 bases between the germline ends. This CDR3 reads CASSQGNQPQHF. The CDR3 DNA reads TGTGCCAGCAGCCAGGGGAATCAGCCCCAGCATTTT.

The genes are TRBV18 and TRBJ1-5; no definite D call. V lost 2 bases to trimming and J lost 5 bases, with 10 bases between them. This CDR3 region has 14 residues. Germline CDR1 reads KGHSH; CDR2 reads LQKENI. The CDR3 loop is CASSPSPRDQPQHF. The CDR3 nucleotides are TGTGCCAGCTCACCATCGCCGAGGGATCAGCCCCAGCATTTT.

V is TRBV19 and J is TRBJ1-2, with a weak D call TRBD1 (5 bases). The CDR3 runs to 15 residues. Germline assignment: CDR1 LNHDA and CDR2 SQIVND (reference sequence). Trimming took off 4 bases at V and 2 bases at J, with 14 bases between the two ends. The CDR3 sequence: CASSKQTATNYGYTF. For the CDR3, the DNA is TGTGCCAGTAGTAAACAGACAGCGACCAACTATGGCTACACCTTC.

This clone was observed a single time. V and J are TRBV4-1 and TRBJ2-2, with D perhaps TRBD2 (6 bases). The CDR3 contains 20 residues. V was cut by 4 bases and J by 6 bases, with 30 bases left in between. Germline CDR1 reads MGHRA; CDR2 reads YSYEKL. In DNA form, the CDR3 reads TGCGCCAGCAGCCCCAATGGGGGACTTTCGGGACCCCAGCCGTCCGGGGAGCTGTTTTTT. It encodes CASSPNGGLSGPQPSGELFF.

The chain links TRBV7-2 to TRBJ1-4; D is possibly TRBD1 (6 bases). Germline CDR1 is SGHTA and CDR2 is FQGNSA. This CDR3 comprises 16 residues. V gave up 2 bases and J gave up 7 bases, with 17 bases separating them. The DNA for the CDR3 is TGTGCCAGCAGCTTAATGGTCAGGGGACGCGGTGAAAAACTGTTTTTT. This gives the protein CASSLMVRGRGEKLFF.

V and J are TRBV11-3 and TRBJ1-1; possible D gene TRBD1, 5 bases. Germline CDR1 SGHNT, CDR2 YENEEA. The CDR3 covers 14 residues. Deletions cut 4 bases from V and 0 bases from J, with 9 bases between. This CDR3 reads CASSSSGLNTEAFF. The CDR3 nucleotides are TGTGCCAGCAGCTCCTCAGGGTTGAACACTGAAGCTTTCTTT. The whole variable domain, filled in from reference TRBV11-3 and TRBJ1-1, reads EAGVVQSPRYKIIEKKQPVAFWCNPISGHNTLYWYLQNLGQGPELLIRYENEEAVDDSQLPKDRFSAERLKGVDSTLKIQPAELGDSAVYLCASSSSGLNTEAFFGQGTRLTVV.

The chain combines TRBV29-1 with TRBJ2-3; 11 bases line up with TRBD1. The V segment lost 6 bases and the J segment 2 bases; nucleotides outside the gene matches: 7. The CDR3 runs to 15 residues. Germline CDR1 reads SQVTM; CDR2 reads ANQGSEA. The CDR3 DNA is TGCAGCGTCACCGGACAGGGGGCCACCACAGATACGCAGTATTTT. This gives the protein CSVTGQGATTDTQYF.

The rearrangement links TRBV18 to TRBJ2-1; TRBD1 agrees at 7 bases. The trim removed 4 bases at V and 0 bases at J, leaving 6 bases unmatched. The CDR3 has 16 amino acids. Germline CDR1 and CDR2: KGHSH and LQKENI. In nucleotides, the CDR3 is TGTGCCAGCTCACTATACCGGGACAGCTCCTACAATGAGCAGTTCTTC. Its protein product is CASSLYRDSSYNEQFF.